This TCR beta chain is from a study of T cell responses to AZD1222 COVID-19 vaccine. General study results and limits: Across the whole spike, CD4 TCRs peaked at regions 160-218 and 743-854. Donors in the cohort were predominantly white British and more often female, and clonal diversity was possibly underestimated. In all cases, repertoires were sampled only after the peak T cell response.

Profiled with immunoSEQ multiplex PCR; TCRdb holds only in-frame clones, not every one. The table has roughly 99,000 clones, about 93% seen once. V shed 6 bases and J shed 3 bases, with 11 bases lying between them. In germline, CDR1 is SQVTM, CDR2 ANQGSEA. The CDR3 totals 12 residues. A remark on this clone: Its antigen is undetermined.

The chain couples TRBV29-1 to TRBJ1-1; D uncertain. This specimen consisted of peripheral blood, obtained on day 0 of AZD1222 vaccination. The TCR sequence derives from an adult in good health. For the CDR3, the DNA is TGCAGCGTCAAAACCTTCGACACTGAAGCTTTCTTT. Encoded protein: CSVKTFDTEAFF.